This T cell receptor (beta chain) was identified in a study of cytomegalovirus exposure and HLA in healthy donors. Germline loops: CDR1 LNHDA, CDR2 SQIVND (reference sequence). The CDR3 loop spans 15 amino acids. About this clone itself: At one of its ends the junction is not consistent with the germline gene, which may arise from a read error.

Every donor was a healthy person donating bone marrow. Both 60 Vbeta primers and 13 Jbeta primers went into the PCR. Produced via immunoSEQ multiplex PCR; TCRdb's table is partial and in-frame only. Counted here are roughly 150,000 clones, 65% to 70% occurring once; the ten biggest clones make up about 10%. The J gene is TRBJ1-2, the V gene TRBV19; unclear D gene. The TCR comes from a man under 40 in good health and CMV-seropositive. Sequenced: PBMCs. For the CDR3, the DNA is TGTGCCGGTAGTATAGCTACAGCCGCTAACTATGGCTACACCTTC. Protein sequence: CAGSIATAANYGYTF.